This T cell receptor beta chain was sequenced during a study of identical twins. MiXCR, run by TCRdb on the 5' RACE reads, gives a single entry per CDR3 protein. The data show about 570,000 distinct CDR3 sequences, nearly 10% seen once. Donors uniformly comprised healthy Caucasians. Study results and caveats: Fewer insertions were carried by abundant cord blood beta clonotypes, but none was seen in memory repertoires. Twins shared out-of-frame alpha sequences with excess low generation probability.

V trimming: 1 base; J trimming: 5 bases; junction bases outside the gene matches: 3. Germline V gives CDR1 ENHRY, CDR2 SYGVKD. This CDR3 spans 15 amino acids. A remark on this clonotype: Its antigen is still unknown.

These sequences were also reported in another study, on yellow fever vaccine responses in identical twins. From that study: Twins' vaccine T cell responses reportedly seemed partly convergent and partly personalized.

The sample was PBMCs. The TCR originated in a woman younger than 35 in good health. The chain employs TRBV10-3 and TRBJ2-7, with 12 bases aligning to TRBD1. CDR3 loop: CAISEWGQGADEQYF. Written as DNA, the CDR3 is TGTGCCATCAGTGAGTGGGGACAGGGGGCCGACGAGCAGTACTTC.